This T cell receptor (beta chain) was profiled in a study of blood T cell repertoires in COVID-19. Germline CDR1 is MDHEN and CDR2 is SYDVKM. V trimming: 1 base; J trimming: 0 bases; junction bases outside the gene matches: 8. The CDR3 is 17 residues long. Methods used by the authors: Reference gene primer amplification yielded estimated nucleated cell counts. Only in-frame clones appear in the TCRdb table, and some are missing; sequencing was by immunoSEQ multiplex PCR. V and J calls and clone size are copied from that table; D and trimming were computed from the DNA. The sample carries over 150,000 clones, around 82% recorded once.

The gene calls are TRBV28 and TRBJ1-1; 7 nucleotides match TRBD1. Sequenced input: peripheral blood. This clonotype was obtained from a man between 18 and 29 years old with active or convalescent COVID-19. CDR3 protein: CASSLFGRGSMNTEAFF. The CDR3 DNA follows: TGTGCCAGCAGTTTATTTGGCAGGGGGAGCATGAACACTGAAGCTTTCTTT.